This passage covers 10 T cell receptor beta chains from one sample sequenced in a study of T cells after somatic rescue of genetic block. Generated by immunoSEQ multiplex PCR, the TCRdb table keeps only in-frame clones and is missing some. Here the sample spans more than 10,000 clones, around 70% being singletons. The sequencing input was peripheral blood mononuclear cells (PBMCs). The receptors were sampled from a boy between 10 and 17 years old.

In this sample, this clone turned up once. Written as DNA, the CDR3 is TGTGCCAGCAGTTCTAGCGGGGGCGATAATGAGCAGTTCTTC. Its protein is CASSSSGGDNEQFF. The chain is built from TRBV28 and TRBJ2-1; 10 bases align to TRBD2. From germline, CDR1 is MDHEN and CDR2 SYDVKM. There are 14 residues in the CDR3. J lost 7 bases, V lost 4 bases, and 4 bases had no gene match.

CDR3 nucleotide sequence: TGTGCCAGCTCTCCGAGCCTCGAGCAGTACTTC. Residues: CASSPSLEQYF. J is TRBJ2-7 and V is TRBV18, with D hard to call. The CDR3 covers 11 residues. The ends were cut back, 6 bases at V and 6 bases at J, with 9 bases in the middle. Germline V CDR1 and CDR2: KGHSH, LQKENI.

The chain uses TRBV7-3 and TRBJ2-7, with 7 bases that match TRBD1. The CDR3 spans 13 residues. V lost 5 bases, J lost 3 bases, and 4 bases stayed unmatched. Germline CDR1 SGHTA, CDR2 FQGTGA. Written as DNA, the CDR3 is TGTGCCAGCAGCCCCGGGACAGACTACGAGCAGTACTTC. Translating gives CASSPGTDYEQYF.

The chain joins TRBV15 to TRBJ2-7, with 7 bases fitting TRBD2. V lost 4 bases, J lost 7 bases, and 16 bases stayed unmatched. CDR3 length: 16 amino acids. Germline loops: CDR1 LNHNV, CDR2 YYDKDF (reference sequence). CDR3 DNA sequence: TGTGCCACCAGCAAGCCCGGGCGGCGGGGGTGGCATGAGCAGTACTTC. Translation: CATSKPGRRGWHEQYF.

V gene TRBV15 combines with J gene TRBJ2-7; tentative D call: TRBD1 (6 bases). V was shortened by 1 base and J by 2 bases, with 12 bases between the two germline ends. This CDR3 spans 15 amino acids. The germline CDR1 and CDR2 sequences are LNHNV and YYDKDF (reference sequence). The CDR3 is CATSRVVGAPYEQYF. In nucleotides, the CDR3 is TGTGCCACCAGCAGAGTCGTGGGGGCTCCCTACGAGCAGTACTTC.

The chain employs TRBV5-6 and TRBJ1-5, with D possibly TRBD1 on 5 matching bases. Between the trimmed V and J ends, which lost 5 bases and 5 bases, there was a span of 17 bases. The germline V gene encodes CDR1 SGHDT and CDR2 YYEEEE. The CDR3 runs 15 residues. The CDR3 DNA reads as TGTGCCAGCAGGAATTCAGGGAGTTGGGATCAGCCCCAGCATTTT. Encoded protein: CASRNSGSWDQPQHF. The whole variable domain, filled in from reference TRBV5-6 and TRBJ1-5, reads DAGVTQSPTHLIKTRGQQVTLRCSPKSGHDTVSWYQQALGQGPQFIFQYYEEEERQRGNFPDRFSGHQFPNYSSELNVNALLLGDSALYLCASRNSGSWDQPQHFGDGTRLSIL.

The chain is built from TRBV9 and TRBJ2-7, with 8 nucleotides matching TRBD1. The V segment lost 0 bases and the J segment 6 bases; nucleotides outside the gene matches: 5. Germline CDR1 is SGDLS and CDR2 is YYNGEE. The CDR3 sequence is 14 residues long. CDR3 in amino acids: CASSVAGQVGEQYF. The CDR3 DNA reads TGTGCCAGCAGCGTAGCGGGACAGGTGGGCGAGCAGTACTTC.

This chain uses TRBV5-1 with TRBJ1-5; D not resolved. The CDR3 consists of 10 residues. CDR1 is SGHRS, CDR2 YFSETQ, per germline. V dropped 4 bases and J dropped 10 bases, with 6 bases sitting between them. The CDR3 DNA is TGCGCCAGCAGCCACGCTCCCCAGCATTTT. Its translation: CASSHAPQHF.

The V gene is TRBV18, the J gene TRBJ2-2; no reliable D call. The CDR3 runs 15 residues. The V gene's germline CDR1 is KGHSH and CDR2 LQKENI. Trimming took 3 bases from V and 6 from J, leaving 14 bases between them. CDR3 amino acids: CASSPQGFSAGELFF. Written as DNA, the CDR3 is TGTGCCAGCTCACCTCAAGGGTTTAGTGCCGGGGAGCTGTTTTTT.

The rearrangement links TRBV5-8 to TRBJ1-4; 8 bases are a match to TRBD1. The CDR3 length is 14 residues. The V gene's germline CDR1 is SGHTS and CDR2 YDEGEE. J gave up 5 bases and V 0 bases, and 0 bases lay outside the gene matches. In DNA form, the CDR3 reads TGTGCCAGCAGCTTGGGACAGGGGAATGAAAAACTGTTTTTT. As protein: CASSLGQGNEKLFF.